At least ten counts were recorded for the clone carrying this TCR beta chain. Time point described: before trial treatment. Patients deemed eligible presented with advanced solid tumors lacking tumor-infiltrating lymphocytes. The CDR3 loop spans 15 amino acids. The germline V gene encodes CDR1 SGHNT and CDR2 YYREEE (reference sequence). Trimming took off 3 bases at V and 2 bases at J, with 14 bases between the two ends. TRAV- and TRBV-specific primers primed first-strand cDNA, covering alpha and beta chains. A constant-region primer paired with the V-primer adapter amplified TCRs over about 20 PCR cycles. TCRdb analysed the reads with MiXCR anew, one entry per CDR3 protein. The data hold 80,000 to 90,000 distinct CDR3 sequences, with 15% to 20% observed a single time. The data belong to a study of low-dose radiotherapy and immunotherapy resistance in tumors.

The clonotype comes from a male donor with prostate cancer. The sequencing here drew on PBMCs, taken before treatment. The rearrangement uses TRBV5-4 and TRBJ2-5; perhaps D is TRBD1 or TRBD2 (5 bases each). CDR3 DNA sequence: TGTGCCAGCAGCTCCAGGGAGCGCCCGCAAGAGACCCAGTACTTC. Protein product: CASSSRERPQETQYF.